Below, one T cell receptor beta chain is given with its context. The target antigen is unknown. These data originate in a study of Tregs in tolerant kidney transplant recipients. General study findings and limits: The small number of patients limits these findings pending further validation. In tolerant patients, donor-specific Tregs outgrew total Tregs, suggesting antigen-driven expansion.

Germline CDR1 LNHDA, CDR2 SQIVND (reference sequence). CDR3 length: 15 amino acids. Unmatched junction bases numbered 8, after V lost 4 bases and J lost 8 bases. Sequencing used immunoSEQ multiplex PCR; TCRdb keeps in-frame clones, though not all of them. The sample includes approximately 93,000 clones, 80% to 95% of them seen just once. The chain recombines TRBV19 with TRBJ1-6; 7 positions agree with TRBD1. The receptor comes from a human donor who received a combined kidney and bone marrow transplant. The sample was CD4+ T cells from blood, taken before the transplant. This CDR3 is CASSTLSTGDSPLHF. The CDR3 DNA reads as TGTGCCAGTAGTACCCTTTCCACAGGGGATTCACCCCTCCACTTT.